This T cell receptor (beta chain) was profiled in a study of lymphopenia after photon versus proton radiotherapy. Study-wide results and limits: Relative stability marked proton patients; photon patients lost diversity and naive cells. A bigger post-nadir fall in TCR diversity correlated inversely with survival time in deceased patients. Authors raise, but do not show, better survival with proton therapy. After lymphocyte nadir, photon-treated repertoires showed oligoclonal expansion, especially CD8+ Temra.

Germline lookup yields CDR1 LNHDA and CDR2 SQIVND (reference sequence). The CDR3 loop spans 13 amino acids. V lost 0 bases and J 8 bases, leaving 9 bases between the germline ends. The repertoire was sequenced with immunoSEQ multiplex PCR; TCRdb's copy has only in-frame clones and lacks some. The sample yields about 65,000 clones, 75% to 90% seen once. On this clone: No antigen is known for it.

The source was peripheral blood, collected from a patient treated with proton-based radiotherapy. The gene calls are TRBV19 and TRBJ2-3; D is tentatively TRBD1 or TRBD2 (5 bases each). This receptor was taken from a man older than 75 with esophageal cancer. The CDR3 loop reads CASSIDVGGTQYF. The CDR3 nucleotides read TGTGCCAGTAGTATAGACGTTGGGGGTACGCAGTATTTT.